The 20 T cell receptor beta chains reported below all come from one sample, sequenced in a study of control samples from healthy donors and cancer patients. TCRdb's copy holds only in-frame clones and misses some; the assay was immunoSEQ multiplex PCR. Altogether about 44,000 clones are present, 80% to 90% being singletons, with the ten largest covering roughly 10%. Specimen: PBMCs. Source of these receptors: a woman aged 55 to 70 with lung cancer.

This chain uses TRBV18 with TRBJ1-2; TRBD1 matches 10 bases. The junction had 3 bases not matched to a gene; V was cut back by 5 bases and J by 6 bases. The CDR3 sequence is 13 residues long. Germline CDR1 reads KGHSH; CDR2 reads LQKENI. The CDR3 nucleotides are TGTGCCAGCTCAAAAGGGACAGGGGATGGCTACACCTTC. This encodes CASSKGTGDGYTF.

The chain carries TRBV6-5 and TRBJ2-7; 8 nucleotides match TRBD1. Germline trimming cut 5 bases from V and 5 bases from J; bases unmatched to any gene: 2. CDR3 length: 12 amino acids. Per germline, CDR1 MNHEY and CDR2 SVGAGI. The CDR3 DNA follows: TGTGCCAGCAGTACGACAGGGGACGAGCAGTACTTC. This encodes CASSTTGDEQYF.

The genes are TRBV3-1 (or the pseudogene TRBV3-2) and TRBJ2-1; 8 bases line up with TRBD2. Germline V lookup: CDR1 LGHDT, CDR2 YNNKEL (reference sequence). The CDR3 runs to 15 residues. J lost 8 bases, V lost 4 bases, and 10 bases had no gene match. CDR3 coding DNA: TGTGCCAGCAGCCCCATAGTAGCGGGAATCCATGAGCAGTTCTTC. Its translation: CASSPIVAGIHEQFF.

The rearrangement links TRBV11-2 to TRBJ2-3; a weak D match, TRBD2 (6 bases). Germline V gene sequence: CDR1 SGHAT, CDR2 FQNNGV. V dropped 1 base and J dropped 2 bases, with 13 bases sitting between them. This CDR3 is 16 amino acids long. CDR3 amino acids: CASSLAVGSATDTQYF. CDR3 nucleotides: TGTGCCAGCAGCTTAGCGGTCGGGAGTGCCACAGATACGCAGTATTTT.

CDR3 amino acids: CASRADTNTGELFF. The CDR3 nucleotides read TGTGCCAGCAGAGCGGACACGAACACCGGGGAGCTGTTTTTT. V gene TRBV2 combines with J gene TRBJ2-2; D might be TRBD1 or TRBD2, each matching 5 bases. The V end was cut by 6 bases, the J end by 0 bases, with 8 bases between. The CDR3 loop spans 14 amino acids. Germline CDR1 SNHLY, CDR2 FYNNEI.

The chain joins TRBV29-1 to TRBJ2-1, with TRBD2 identical over 9 bases. The CDR3 is 13 residues long. V shed 8 bases and J 9 bases; nucleotides not matched to a gene: 11. CDR1 is SQVTM and CDR2 is ANQGSEA in the germline V gene. The CDR3 reads CSSIAGVWAEQFF. The CDR3 DNA reads TGCAGCTCCATAGCGGGAGTTTGGGCTGAGCAGTTCTTC.

The V gene is TRBV30, the J gene TRBJ2-3, with 7 positions matching TRBD2. Trimming cost V 3 bases and J 2 bases; bases outside gene matches: 5. This CDR3 region has 14 residues. Germline lookup yields CDR1 GTSNPN and CDR2 SVGIG (reference sequence). In nucleotides, the CDR3 is TGTGCCTGGAGGACGGGACTACTCACAGATACGCAGTATTTT. Translation: CAWRTGLLTDTQYF. The variable domain in full, completed from reference TRBV30 and TRBJ2-3, reads SQTIHQWPATLVQPVGSPLSLECTVEGTSNPNLYWYRQAAGRGLQLLFYSVGIGQISSEVPQNLSASRPQDRQFILSSKKLLLSDSGFYLCAWRTGLLTDTQYFGPGTRLTVL.

The chain combines TRBV4-1 with TRBJ1-6; D is possibly TRBD1 (5 bases). In germline, CDR1 is MGHRA, CDR2 YSYEKL. This CDR3 contains 17 residues. V was clipped by 0 bases and J by 0 bases, with 9 bases between them. CDR3 in amino acids: CASSQEGVFSYNSPLHF. The CDR3 DNA reads TGCGCCAGCAGCCAAGAAGGGGTTTTCTCCTATAATTCACCCCTCCACTTT.

This sequence joins TRBV4-2 and TRBJ2-2; 7 bases fit TRBD2. Trimming took 4 bases from V and 0 from J; bases not matched to a gene: 5. The CDR3 covers 16 residues. Germline CDR1 reads LGHNA; CDR2 reads YNFKEQ. The CDR3 is CASSPLAGSNTGELFF. The DNA for the CDR3 is TGTGCCAGCAGCCCCTTAGCGGGCTCGAACACCGGGGAGCTGTTTTTT.

V gene TRBV27 combines with J gene TRBJ1-2, with D tentatively TRBD1 (6 bases). V dropped 6 bases and J dropped 6 bases, with 17 bases sitting between them. Looked up from germline, CDR1 is MNHEY and CDR2 is SMNVEV (reference sequence). The CDR3 is made up of 14 amino acids. CDR3 in DNA: TGTGCCAGCAGCCATACCGGGGGGGCGCATGGCTACACCTTC. This gives the protein CASSHTGGAHGYTF.

The chain combines TRBV3-1 (or the pseudogene TRBV3-2) with TRBJ2-7; possible D gene TRBD1, 6 bases. The CDR3 is 13 residues long. Germline V gene sequence: CDR1 LGHDT, CDR2 YNNKEL (reference sequence). Trimming removed 0 bases from V and 9 bases from J, with 12 bases in between. The CDR3 DNA follows: TGTGCCAGCAGCCAAGATAGAACAGGGTGGCAGTACTTC. This codes for CASSQDRTGWQYF.

The table lists this clone with a few counts. The sample holds other DNA sequences that translate to the same CDR3. This sequence joins TRBV7-9 and TRBJ1-1, with 8 bases that match TRBD1. V dropped 5 bases and J dropped 2; count of bases not matched to a gene: 4. The germline V gene encodes CDR1 SEHNR and CDR2 FQNEAQ (reference sequence). The CDR3 sequence is 14 residues long. The CDR3, as DNA: TGTGCCAGCAGCCTAGGACAGGGAAACACTGAAGCTTTCTTT. Its protein product is CASSLGQGNTEAFF. Together with reference TRBV7-9 and TRBJ1-1, the CDR3 gives the full variable domain: DTGVSQNPRHKITKRGQNVTFRCDPISEHNRLYWYRQTLGQGPEFLTYFQNEAQLEKSRLLSDRFSAERPKGSFSTLEIQRTEQGDSAMYLCASSLGQGNTEAFFGQGTRLTVV.

This clone was observed once. The chain recombines TRBV6-5 with TRBJ1-1; TRBD1 might be the D (5 bases). Germline V gene lookup returns CDR1 MNHEY and CDR2 SVGAGI. V lost 11 bases and J 3 bases, leaving 13 bases between the germline ends. The CDR3 consists of 12 residues. This CDR3 is CAATQGYTEAFF. The CDR3 coding sequence is TGTGCCGCAACCCAGGGATACACTGAAGCTTTCTTT.

The CDR3 protein is CASSPYRKDQPQHF. CDR3 DNA: TGTGCCAGCAGCCCGTACAGGAAGGATCAGCCCCAGCATTTT. The rearrangement joins TRBV6-2 or TRBV6-3 to TRBJ1-5, with D perhaps TRBD1 (5 bases). Germline lookup yields CDR1 MNHEY and CDR2 SVGEGT. This CDR3 has 14 residues. The ends were cut back, 6 bases at V and 5 bases at J, with 14 bases in the middle.

The CDR3 region has the DNA TGCAGCGTTGAAGTTAAAGGGACACGTTCCTACACCTTC. Translation gives CSVEVKGTRSYTF. The V and J genes are TRBV29-1 and TRBJ1-2; D possibly corresponds to TRBD1 (6 bases). V was clipped by 1 base and J by 10 bases, with 16 bases between them. Germline V gene data show CDR1 as SQVTM and CDR2 as ANQGSEA. The CDR3 spans 13 residues. The full variable domain, its missing parts supplied by reference TRBV29-1 and TRBJ1-2, is SAVISQKPSRDICQRGTSLTIQCQVDSQVTMMFWYRQQPGQSLTLIATANQGSEATYESGFVIDKFPISRPNLTFSTLTVSNMSPEDSSIYLCSVEVKGTRSYTFGSGTRLTVV.

This clone turned up a few times. V gene TRBV3-1 (or the pseudogene TRBV3-2) combines with J gene TRBJ1-3, with D perhaps matching TRBD1 (5 bases). V was clipped by 7 bases and J by 0 bases, with 10 bases between them. CDR3 length: 14 residues. Germline CDR1 and CDR2: LGHDT and YNNKEL (reference sequence). In nucleotides, the CDR3 is TGTGCCAGCAAGGGGACCGGCTCTGGAAACACCATATATTTT. Its translation: CASKGTGSGNTIYF.

The rearrangement joins TRBV5-6 to TRBJ2-7; 8 nucleotides match TRBD1. The trim removed 1 base at V and 4 bases at J, leaving 4 bases unmatched. This CDR3 contains 14 residues. In germline, CDR1 is SGHDT, CDR2 YYEEEE. The CDR3 reads CASSLRQGLYEQYF. CDR3 sequence (DNA): TGTGCCAGCAGCTTGCGACAGGGGTTGTACGAGCAGTACTTC.

This rearrangement joins TRBV29-1 to TRBJ2-2; no definite D call. Trimming cost V 5 bases and J 6 bases, with 7 bases left between them. The CDR3 is 11 residues long. Germline lookup yields CDR1 SQVTM and CDR2 ANQGSEA. CDR3 protein: CSVFEAGELFF. The CDR3, as DNA: TGCAGCGTTTTCGAGGCCGGGGAGCTGTTTTTT.

The CDR3 spells CASSENSGDEKLFF. DNA of the CDR3: TGTGCCAGCAGTGAAAATTCCGGGGATGAAAAACTGTTTTTT. The J gene is TRBJ1-4, the V gene TRBV6-1, with D uncertain. This CDR3 is built from 14 residues. V was pared by 2 bases and J by 6 bases, with 10 bases between. Germline CDR1 is MNHNS and CDR2 is SASEGT.

The chain has TRBV6-5 and TRBJ1-1; 8 nucleotides align to TRBD1. After removal of 5 bases from V and 10 bases from J, the junction contained 6 bases not matched to a gene. The CDR3 is 12 amino acids. Germline V lookup: CDR1 MNHEY, CDR2 SVGAGI. CDR3 amino acids: CASSQRTGRAFF. As DNA, the CDR3 is TGTGCCAGCAGTCAAAGGACAGGGCGAGCTTTCTTT.